The clone carrying this T cell receptor (beta chain) turned up a few times. This entry belongs to a study of blood T cell repertoires in COVID-19. Looking at the study overall: T cells, B-cell-depleted T cells, or PBMCs supplied cDNA or gDNA.

Grouping used clinical history reported by participants in a survey and questionnaire. Either two negative PCRs, clearance, or symptom resolution qualified Cohort 3 donors as recovered. TCRdb's copy holds only in-frame clones and misses some; the assay was immunoSEQ multiplex PCR. The sample shows around 280,000 clones, about 83% of them seen only once. Per the germline V gene, CDR1 is MGHRA and CDR2 is YSYEKL. Losses at the gene ends were 3 bases for V and 5 bases for J; bases not matched to a gene: 7. This CDR3 contains 16 residues. This chain connects TRBV4-1 to TRBJ2-1, with 10 bases identical to TRBD2. The origin of this receptor is a woman aged 40 to 50 who had recovered from COVID-19. The sequenced sample consisted of PBMCs or T cells enriched from blood (not recorded which). The CDR3 loop reads CASSHLGTSDHNEQFF. CDR3 nucleotide sequence: TGCGCCAGCAGCCACCTTGGGACTAGCGATCACAATGAGCAGTTCTTC.